This is a list of T cell receptor beta chains from one sample in a study of T cells in Graves' hyperthyroidism and ophthalmopathy. From the multiplex PCR reads, TCRdb called clonotypes with MiXCR, one entry per CDR3 protein. The data contain 700,000 or so distinct CDR3 sequences, less than 20% of them singletons. The source material was blood. Receptors originate from a man between 18 and 35 years old with Graves' hyperthyroidism. Each CDR3 is given with its conserved first and last residue. Each record gives: clone size, J gene, D gene, V gene, CDR3 DNA, CDR3 protein. A D gene is named only where the DNA matches it firmly. Clone size appears in some rows only: once, few, many, or a class for an expanded clone.

clone_size: -; j_call: TRBJ1-1; d_call: TRBD1; v_call: TRBV5-1; cdr3_nt: TGCGCCAGCAGCGCTGGGACAGCCCCGCTTGCAGCTTTCTTT; cdr3_aa: CASSAGTAPLAAFF
clone_size: many; j_call: TRBJ1-5; d_call: TRBD1; v_call: TRBV6-1; cdr3_nt: TGTGCCAGCAGACAGACAGGGGGACAGCCCCAGCATTTT; cdr3_aa: CASRQTGGQPQHF
clone_size: -; j_call: TRBJ2-2; d_call: -; v_call: TRBV11-2; cdr3_nt: TGTGCCAGCAGCTTGCTTATAGACTTGAACACCGGGGAGCTGTTTTTT; cdr3_aa: CASSLLIDLNTGELFF
clone_size: many; j_call: TRBJ2-5; d_call: -; v_call: TRBV11-2; cdr3_nt: TGTGCCAGCAGCTTAGGTCTCCTCGGCGGAGAGACCCAGTACTTC; cdr3_aa: CASSLGLLGGETQYF
clone_size: -; j_call: TRBJ2-1; d_call: TRBD2; v_call: TRBV7-2; cdr3_nt: TGTGCCAGCAGCTTACCTAGGATCAACAGGGGGACTAGCGGGAGGAGCTCCTACAATGAGCAGTTCTTC; cdr3_aa: CASSLPRINRGTSGRSSYNEQFF
clone_size: -; j_call: TRBJ2-5; d_call: TRBD1; v_call: TRBV4-1; cdr3_nt: TGCGCCAGCAGCCAGAGGGACAGGGAAGAGACCCAGTACTTC; cdr3_aa: CASSQRDREETQYF
clone_size: many; j_call: TRBJ2-7; d_call: -; v_call: TRBV28; cdr3_nt: TGTGCCAGCAGTTTATCGGCTGAAGGCACCTACGAGCAGTACTTC; cdr3_aa: CASSLSAEGTYEQYF
clone_size: few; j_call: TRBJ1-4; d_call: -; v_call: TRBV2; cdr3_nt: TGTGCCAGCAGCGAGGAATTTCTACGTGAAAAACTGTTTTTT; cdr3_aa: CASSEEFLREKLFF
clone_size: many; j_call: TRBJ2-1; d_call: -; v_call: TRBV6-2/TRBV6-3; cdr3_nt: TGTGCCAGCTCTCCCCTGCGTGAAGAGGGGCAGTTCTTC; cdr3_aa: CASSPLREEGQFF
clone_size: -; j_call: TRBJ2-5; d_call: -; v_call: TRBV15; cdr3_nt: TGTGCCACCAGCAGAGGACAGAACCAAGAGACCCAGTACTTC; cdr3_aa: CATSRGQNQETQYF
clone_size: many; j_call: TRBJ1-1; d_call: -; v_call: TRBV28; cdr3_nt: TGTGCCAGCAGTTTAACAGGGCTGGCTGAAGCTTTCTTT; cdr3_aa: CASSLTGLAEAFF
clone_size: many; j_call: TRBJ2-1; d_call: -; v_call: TRBV5-6; cdr3_nt: TGTGCCAGCAGCTTTATAGGGGCCCCGGCGTACAATGAGCAGTTCTTC; cdr3_aa: CASSFIGAPAYNEQFF
clone_size: few; j_call: TRBJ2-1; d_call: TRBD2; v_call: TRBV20-1; cdr3_nt: TGCAGTGCTAGAGCCTCAAGCGGGAGGTTCTACAATGAGCAGTTCTTC; cdr3_aa: CSARASSGRFYNEQFF
clone_size: few; j_call: TRBJ2-2; d_call: TRBD1; v_call: TRBV9; cdr3_nt: TGTGCCAGCAGCGGTTGGACAGGGAAGAACACCGGGGAGCTGTTTTTT; cdr3_aa: CASSGWTGKNTGELFF
clone_size: few; j_call: TRBJ2-1; d_call: TRBD2; v_call: TRBV6-1; cdr3_nt: TGTGCCAGCAGTTATGGCGGGGGTTCCTACAATGAGCAGTTCTTC; cdr3_aa: CASSYGGGSYNEQFF
clone_size: many; j_call: TRBJ2-7; d_call: -; v_call: TRBV6-2/TRBV6-3; cdr3_nt: TGTGCCAGCAGTAGCGTTATCTACGAGCAGTACTTC; cdr3_aa: CASSSVIYEQYF
clone_size: few; j_call: TRBJ1-5; d_call: -; v_call: TRBV12-3/TRBV12-4; cdr3_nt: TGTGCCAGCAGTGAAACAGGTTCGCCCCAGCATTTT; cdr3_aa: CASSETGSPQHF